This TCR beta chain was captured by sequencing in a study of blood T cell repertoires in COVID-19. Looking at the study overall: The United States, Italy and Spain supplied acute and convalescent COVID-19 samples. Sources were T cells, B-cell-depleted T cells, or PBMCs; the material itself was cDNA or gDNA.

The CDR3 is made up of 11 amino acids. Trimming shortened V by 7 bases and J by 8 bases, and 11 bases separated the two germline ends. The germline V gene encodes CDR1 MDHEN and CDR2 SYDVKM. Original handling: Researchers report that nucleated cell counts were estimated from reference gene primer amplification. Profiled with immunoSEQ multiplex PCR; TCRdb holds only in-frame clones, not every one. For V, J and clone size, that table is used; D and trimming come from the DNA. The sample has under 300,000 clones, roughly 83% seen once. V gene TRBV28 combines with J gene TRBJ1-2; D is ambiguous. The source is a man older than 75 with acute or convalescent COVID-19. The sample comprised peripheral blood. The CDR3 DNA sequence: TGTGCCAGCACCGGGAGGGAGGGCTACACCTTC. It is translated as CASTGREGYTF.